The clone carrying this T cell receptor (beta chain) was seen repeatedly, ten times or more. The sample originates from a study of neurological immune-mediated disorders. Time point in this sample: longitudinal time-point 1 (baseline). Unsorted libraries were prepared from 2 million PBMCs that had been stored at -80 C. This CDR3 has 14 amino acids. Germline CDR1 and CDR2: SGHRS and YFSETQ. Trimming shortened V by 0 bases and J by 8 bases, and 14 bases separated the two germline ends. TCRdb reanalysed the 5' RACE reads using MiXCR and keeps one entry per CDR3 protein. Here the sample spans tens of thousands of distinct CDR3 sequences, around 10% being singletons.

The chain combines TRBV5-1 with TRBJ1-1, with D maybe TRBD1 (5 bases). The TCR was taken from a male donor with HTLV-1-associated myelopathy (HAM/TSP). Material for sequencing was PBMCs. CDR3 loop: CASSLVGSGWEAFF. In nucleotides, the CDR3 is TGCGCCAGCAGCTTGGTAGGGTCAGGGTGGGAAGCTTTCTTT.